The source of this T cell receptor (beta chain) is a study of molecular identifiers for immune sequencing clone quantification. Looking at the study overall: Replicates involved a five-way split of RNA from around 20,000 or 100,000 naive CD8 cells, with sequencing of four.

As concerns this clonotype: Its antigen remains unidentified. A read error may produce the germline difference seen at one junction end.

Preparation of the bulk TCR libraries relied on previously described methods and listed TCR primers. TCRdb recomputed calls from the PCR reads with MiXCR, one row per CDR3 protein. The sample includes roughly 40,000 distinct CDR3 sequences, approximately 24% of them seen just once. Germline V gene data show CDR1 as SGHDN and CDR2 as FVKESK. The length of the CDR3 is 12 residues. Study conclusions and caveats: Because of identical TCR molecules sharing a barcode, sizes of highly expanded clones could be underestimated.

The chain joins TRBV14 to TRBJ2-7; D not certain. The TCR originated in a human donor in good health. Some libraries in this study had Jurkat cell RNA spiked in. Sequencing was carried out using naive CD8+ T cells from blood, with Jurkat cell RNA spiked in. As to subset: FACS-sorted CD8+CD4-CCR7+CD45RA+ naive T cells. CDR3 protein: CANSQLPNEQYF. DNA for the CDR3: TGTGCCAACAGCCAATTACCCAACGAGCAGTACTTC.